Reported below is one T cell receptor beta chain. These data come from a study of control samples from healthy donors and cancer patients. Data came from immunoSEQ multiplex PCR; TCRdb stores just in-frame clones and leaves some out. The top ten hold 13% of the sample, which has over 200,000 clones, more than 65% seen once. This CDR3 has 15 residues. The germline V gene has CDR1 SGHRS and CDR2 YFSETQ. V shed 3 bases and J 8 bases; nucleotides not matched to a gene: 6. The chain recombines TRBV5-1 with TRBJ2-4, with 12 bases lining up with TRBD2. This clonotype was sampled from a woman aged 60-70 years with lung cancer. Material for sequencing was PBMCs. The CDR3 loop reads CASSSLAGGLDIQYF. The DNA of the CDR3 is TGCGCCAGCAGCTCACTAGCGGGGGGACTCGACATTCAGTACTTC.